This entry is about one T cell receptor (beta chain). The target antigen is unknown. Compared with germline, one end of the junction differs, possibly owing to a read error. The data are from a study of blood T cells in healthy people across ages. Study-wide findings and caveats: Age advanced and TCR beta diversity per million T cells fell, roughly linearly.

A J-beta primer mix and a sample-barcoded 5' primer were used in a second PCR of roughly 7 to 12 cycles. Any given sample supplied a minimum of 2.5 million CDR3-containing paired-end reads. TCRdb reanalysed the 5' RACE reads using MiXCR and keeps one entry per CDR3 protein. The data contain some 1,800,000 distinct CDR3 sequences, approximately 40% of them singletons. The germline V gene encodes CDR1 SGHTA and CDR2 FQGNSA. The CDR3 extends over 13 amino acids. Each of the donors had 8 to 10 milliliters of peripheral blood drawn into EDTA-treated Vacutainer tubes. The V and J genes are TRBV7-2 and TRBJ1-1; D not resolved. The sequence came from a human donor in good health. The sequencing sample was made of blood. CDR3 amino acids: CASSLLTNTETFF. As DNA, the CDR3 is TGTGCCAGCAGCTTACTCACGAACACTGAAACTTTCTTT. The full variable domain, in which reference TRBV7-2 and TRBJ1-1 provide the parts outside the CDR3, is GAGVSQSPSNKVTEKGKDVELRCDPISGHTALYWYRQSLGQGLEFLIYFQGNSAPDKSGLPSDRFSAERTGGSVSTLTIQRTQQEDSAVYLCASSLLTNTETFFGQGTRLTVV.